The 16 T cell receptor beta chains presented below share a single source sample, sequenced in a study of blood T cell repertoires in COVID-19. Sequencing used immunoSEQ multiplex PCR; TCRdb keeps in-frame clones, though not all of them. Of around 200,000 clones detected, about 85% appear once; the ten largest clones hold more than 5.5%. The sequenced sample was PBMCs or T cells enriched from blood (not recorded which). These receptors came from a man aged 35 to 55 who had recovered from COVID-19.

The rearrangement uses TRBV3-1 (or the pseudogene TRBV3-2) and TRBJ1-1; maybe TRBD1 (5 bases). The CDR3 has 13 amino acids. The germline V gene has CDR1 LGHDT and CDR2 YNNKEL (reference sequence). Trimming shortened V by 6 bases and J by 0 bases, and 8 bases separated the two germline ends. The CDR3, as DNA: TGTGCCAGCAGAGGGGCTATGAACACTGAAGCTTTCTTT. Encoded protein: CASRGAMNTEAFF.

This clone was seen just once. The chain is built from TRBV24-1 and TRBJ2-1, with a possible D match to TRBD2 (8 bases). The CDR3 consists of 17 residues. Germline V gives CDR1 KGHDR, CDR2 SFDVKD. V dropped 3 bases and J dropped 2 bases, with 16 bases sitting between them. CDR3 amino acids: CATSDPSGGGTYNEQFF. The CDR3 DNA reads as TGTGCCACCAGTGATCCCTCGGGAGGGGGCACCTACAATGAGCAGTTCTTC.

CDR3 in amino acids: CARSLGLGGLSTYNEQFF. CDR3 nucleotide sequence: TGTGCCAGAAGCTTGGGCCTGGGGGGACTGTCTACCTACAATGAGCAGTTCTTC. This chain links TRBV5-3 with TRBJ2-1, with TRBD2 as a possible D gene (6 bases). TRBV5-3 is identified as an open reading frame with a role that is uncertain. V was pared by 0 bases and J by 2 bases, with 18 bases between. The CDR3 contains 18 residues.

The chain uses TRBV12-3 or TRBV12-4 and TRBJ2-5; D might be TRBD1 (6 bases). This CDR3 is built from 13 residues. V lost 7 bases and J 3 bases, leaving 12 bases between the germline ends. The DNA for the CDR3 is TGTGCCAGCAACCTCAGGACAGAAGAGACCCAGTACTTC. Protein sequence: CASNLRTEETQYF.

The CDR3 DNA is TGCGCCAGCAGCTTGATTATGCCGGGGGGCTCTGGGGCCAACGTCCTGACTTTC. Protein: CASSLIMPGGSGANVLTF. This chain connects TRBV5-1 to TRBJ2-6; 7 bases fit TRBD2. Germline CDR1 reads SGHRS; CDR2 reads YFSETQ. V dropped 1 base and J dropped 0; count of bases not matched to a gene: 7. There are 18 residues in the CDR3.

CDR3 in DNA: TGTGCCACCAGCAGAGATGGGATGTCGGGGGACACCATATATTTT. Amino acids: CATSRDGMSGDTIYF. The genes are TRBV15 and TRBJ1-3; D might be TRBD1 (5 bases). Germline V gene sequence: CDR1 LNHNV, CDR2 YYDKDF (reference sequence). V was cut by 0 bases and J by 8 bases, with 14 bases left in between. This CDR3 has 15 residues.

The chain recombines TRBV6-5 with TRBJ2-7; TRBD2 matches at 12 bases. The CDR3 loop spans 15 amino acids. V lost 0 bases and J lost 6; bases outside the gene matches: 3. The V gene's germline CDR1 is MNHEY and CDR2 SVGAGI. CDR3 sequence (DNA): TGTGCCAGCAGTTACTCGACTAGCGGGAGTGGCGAGCAGTACTTC. Its protein is CASSYSTSGSGEQYF.

The chain couples TRBV19 to TRBJ1-5; D is possibly TRBD1 (6 bases). This CDR3 is built from 14 residues. Germline V lookup: CDR1 LNHDA, CDR2 SQIVND (reference sequence). Trimming stripped 7 bases from V and 5 bases from J, with 15 bases between. The CDR3: CASTIRQADQPQHF. CDR3 in DNA: TGTGCCAGTACCATTAGACAGGCTGATCAGCCCCAGCATTTT.

This rearrangement joins TRBV6-5 to TRBJ1-3; D not certain. Trimming pared 5 bases from V and 4 bases from J, leaving 6 bases between. This CDR3 contains 12 residues. The germline V gene encodes CDR1 MNHEY and CDR2 SVGAGI. The CDR3 DNA reads TGTGCCAGCAGTCCCAGGGGAAACACCATATATTTT. Protein product: CASSPRGNTIYF.

The count of this clone is one. The V gene is TRBV28, the J gene TRBJ2-7; 7 bases align to TRBD2. This CDR3 has 15 residues. Germline loops: CDR1 MDHEN, CDR2 SYDVKM. With V trimmed by 1 base and J by 6 bases, 9 bases remained unmatched. The CDR3 DNA sequence: TGTGCCAGCAGTTTATTAGCGGGCTACGTTCCCGAGCAGTACTTC. Its protein is CASSLLAGYVPEQYF.

The V gene is TRBV5-1, the J gene TRBJ2-1; maybe TRBD1 (5 bases). Trimming cost V 1 base and J 6 bases, with 11 bases left between them. CDR3 length: 14 residues. CDR1 is SGHRS, CDR2 YFSETQ, per germline. The CDR3 spells CASSLTGDGNEQFF. Here the CDR3 DNA reads TGCGCCAGCAGCTTGACAGGTGACGGCAATGAGCAGTTCTTC.

The J gene is TRBJ1-2, the V gene TRBV11-2, with no clear D. The ends were cut back, 5 bases at V and 2 bases at J, with 9 bases in the middle. The CDR3 is made up of 13 amino acids. Germline V gene lookup returns CDR1 SGHAT and CDR2 FQNNGV. The CDR3 is CASSPEFNYGYTF. In DNA form, the CDR3 reads TGTGCCAGCAGCCCGGAGTTCAACTATGGCTACACCTTC. Based on the CDR3 plus reference TRBV11-2 and TRBJ1-2, the full variable domain is EAGVAQSPRYKIIEKRQSVAFWCNPISGHATLYWYQQILGQGPKLLIQFQNNGVVDDSQLPKDRFSAERLKGVDSTLKIQPAKLEDSAVYLCASSPEFNYGYTFGSGTRLTVV.

The chain recombines TRBV5-1 with TRBJ2-1; TRBD2 is a possible D gene (6 bases). V lost 4 bases and J lost 2, with 13 bases in between. This CDR3 is built from 15 residues. CDR1 is SGHRS and CDR2 is YFSETQ in the germline V gene. The DNA of the CDR3 is TGCGCCAGCAGCGGAGGGGTAGGCGCCTACAATGAGCAGTTCTTC. Its translation: CASSGGVGAYNEQFF.

The rearrangement uses TRBV7-9 and TRBJ2-1; 8 bases fit TRBD2. The trim removed 1 base at V and 3 bases at J, leaving 2 bases unmatched. Germline CDR1 reads SEHNR; CDR2 reads FQNEAQ (reference sequence). CDR3 size: 15 residues. The CDR3 sequence: CASSLGRGVYNEQFF. The CDR3 DNA follows: TGTGCCAGCAGCTTAGGGCGGGGGGTCTACAATGAGCAGTTCTTC. The variable domain in full, completed from reference TRBV7-9 and TRBJ2-1, reads DTGVSQNPRHKITKRGQNVTFRCDPISEHNRLYWYRQTLGQGPEFLTYFQNEAQLEKSRLLSDRFSAERPKGSFSTLEIQRTEQGDSAMYLCASSLGRGVYNEQFFGPGTRLTVL.

Details on this clone: The junction does not match germline at one end; this may be a read error. The gene calls are TRBV18 and TRBJ2-6, with a weak D call TRBD1 (5 bases). Germline V lookup: CDR1 KGHSH, CDR2 LQKENI. The CDR3 is 15 amino acids. CDR3 coding DNA: TGTGCCAGCTCACCACCTGACTCTGGGGCCATCGTCCTGACTTTC. Its translation is CASSPPDSGAIVLTF.

The chain couples TRBV7-8 to TRBJ2-7, with 7 bases fitting TRBD1. From germline, CDR1 is SGHVS and CDR2 FQNEAQ. The J segment lost 3 bases and the V segment lost 4 bases, leaving 9 bases of the junction unmatched. There are 15 residues in the CDR3. CDR3 loop: CASSSPQTGHYEQYF. CDR3 coding DNA: TGTGCCAGCAGCTCCCCCCAGACAGGGCACTACGAGCAGTACTTC.